This entry is about one T cell receptor (beta chain). Measured with immunoSEQ multiplex PCR; TCRdb has only the in-frame clones, and not every one. The data show around 70,000 clones, about nine tenths seen once. This record comes from a study of blood T cell repertoires in COVID-19. The germline V gene has CDR1 SGHRS and CDR2 YFSETQ. This CDR3 has 14 residues. Trimming shortened V by 2 bases and J by 11 bases, and 19 bases separated the two germline ends. The specimen was peripheral blood. The V call is TRBV5-1, the J call TRBJ1-1; D is unclear. This sequence was found in a man under 40 with acute or convalescent COVID-19. As DNA, the CDR3 is TGCGCCAGCAGCTTAGTTACAGACCGACACGAGGCTTTCTTT. Amino acid sequence: CASSLVTDRHEAFF. The whole variable domain, remainder taken from reference TRBV5-1 and TRBJ1-1, is KAGVTQTPRYLIKTRGQQVTLSCSPISGHRSVSWYQQTPGQGLQFLFEYFSETQRNKGNFPGRFSGRQFSNSRSEMNVSTLELGDSALYLCASSLVTDRHEAFFGQGTRLTVV.